This entry lists 16 T cell receptor beta chains sequenced from one sample in a study of cytomegalovirus exposure and HLA in healthy donors. Generated by immunoSEQ multiplex PCR, the TCRdb table keeps only in-frame clones and is missing some. The table shows 250,000 to 300,000 clones, with roughly 89% occurring only once. The sample comprised PBMCs. The receptors here all came from a woman aged 18-35 years in good health and CMV-seronegative.

This chain links TRBV5-1 with TRBJ2-1, with a tentative D call TRBD2 (6 bases). The CDR3 is 19 residues long. Germline V gene lookup returns CDR1 SGHRS and CDR2 YFSETQ. Trimming cost V 7 bases and J 0 bases, with 26 bases left between them. CDR3 protein: CASGPGTPGLSSSYNEQFF. The CDR3 bases are TGCGCCAGCGGTCCTGGGACTCCGGGACTCTCGAGCTCCTACAATGAGCAGTTCTTC. Drawing the rest from reference TRBV5-1 and TRBJ2-1, the complete variable domain is KAGVTQTPRYLIKTRGQQVTLSCSPISGHRSVSWYQQTPGQGLQFLFEYFSETQRNKGNFPGRFSGRQFSNSRSEMNVSTLELGDSALYLCASGPGTPGLSSSYNEQFFGPGTRLTVL.

The CDR3 region is CASSLETGGSYNEQFF. The CDR3 coding sequence is TGTGCCAGCAGTTTAGAGACAGGAGGATCCTACAATGAGCAGTTCTTC. The chain employs TRBV28 and TRBJ2-1, with D possibly being TRBD1 (6 bases). V lost 2 bases to trimming and J lost 1 base, with 12 bases between them. The CDR3 length is 16 residues. Per germline, CDR1 MDHEN and CDR2 SYDVKM. Drawing the rest from reference TRBV28 and TRBJ2-1, the complete variable domain is DVKVTQSSRYLVKRTGEKVFLECVQDMDHENMFWYRQDPGLGLRLIYFSYDVKMKEKGDIPEGYSVSREKKERFSLILESASTNQTSMYLCASSLETGGSYNEQFFGPGTRLTVL.

Comment on this clone: Relative to the germline gene, one junction end is altered; a read error may explain this. The chain combines TRBV27 with TRBJ1-2; 7 bases line up with TRBD1. CDR1 and CDR2 from the germline V gene are MNHEY and SMNVEV (reference sequence). The CDR3 runs to 14 residues. The DNA for the CDR3 is TGTGCCAGCACTTTAACAGGGGCTTACTATGGCTACACCTTC. Protein product: CASTLTGAYYGYTF.

The chain carries TRBV18 and TRBJ2-7; 12 bases agree with TRBD2. The V segment lost 1 base and the J segment 2 bases; nucleotides outside the gene matches: 3. CDR3 size: 16 residues. CDR1 and CDR2 from the germline V gene are KGHSH and LQKENI. CDR3 residues: CASSPLSSGGAYEQYF. The CDR3 coding sequence is TGTGCCAGCTCACCACTTTCTAGCGGGGGGGCCTACGAGCAGTACTTC.

The chain uses TRBV7-2 and TRBJ1-3; a weak D match, TRBD1 (6 bases). The CDR3 runs 15 residues. The germline V gene encodes CDR1 SGHTA and CDR2 FQGNSA. Trimming took 1 base from V and 2 from J, leaving 9 bases between them. CDR3 coding DNA: TGTGCCAGCAGCTTAGTGACAGGTGCTGGAAACACCATATATTTT. This translates into CASSLVTGAGNTIYF.

The chain combines TRBV9 with TRBJ2-5; the D gene is possibly TRBD2 (7 bases). The CDR3 runs to 16 residues. V lost 0 bases to trimming and J lost 0 bases, with 12 bases between them. Germline CDR1 SGDLS, CDR2 YYNGEE. CDR3 in amino acids: CASSVAGGGYQETQYF. The CDR3 DNA sequence: TGTGCCAGCAGCGTAGCGGGGGGCGGGTACCAAGAGACCCAGTACTTC.

This clone showed up just once. This chain joins TRBV28 and TRBJ2-5; TRBD2 matches 7 bases. After removal of 1 base from V and 5 bases from J, the junction contained 7 bases not matched to a gene. Per the germline V gene, CDR1 is MDHEN and CDR2 is SYDVKM. The CDR3 length is 15 residues. The CDR3 reads CASSLLAGREETQYF. DNA for the CDR3: TGTGCCAGCAGTTTATTGGCAGGGAGGGAGGAGACCCAGTACTTC.

This chain connects TRBV5-1 to TRBJ1-5; D is possibly TRBD1 (6 bases). V was clipped by 4 bases and J by 6 bases, with 14 bases between them. The CDR3 runs to 14 residues. Germline V gene sequence: CDR1 SGHRS, CDR2 YFSETQ. This CDR3 is CASSPDRMGQPQHF. CDR3 coding DNA: TGCGCCAGCAGCCCTGACAGGATGGGTCAGCCCCAGCATTTT.

The rearrangement joins TRBV2 to TRBJ1-4; 11 nucleotides align to TRBD1. Losses at the gene ends were 6 bases for V and 3 bases for J; bases not matched to a gene: 9. Germline loops: CDR1 SNHLY, CDR2 FYNNEI. The CDR3 has 17 residues. DNA for the CDR3: TGTGCCAGCAGGCCCGGACAGGGGGCTCGTGCTAATGAAAAACTGTTTTTT. This codes for CASRPGQGARANEKLFF. The full variable domain, its missing parts supplied by reference TRBV2 and TRBJ1-4, is EPEVTQTPSHQVTQMGQEVILRCVPISNHLYFYWYRQILGQKVEFLVSFYNNEISEKSEIFDDQFSVERPDGSNFTLKIRSTKLEDSAMYFCASRPGQGARANEKLFFGSGTQLSVL.

The V and J genes are TRBV7-2 and TRBJ1-2; the D gene is possibly TRBD1 (6 bases). The germline gives CDR1 SGHTA, CDR2 FQGNSA. The CDR3 is 19 residues long. Trimming removed 6 bases at V and 0 bases at J, with 26 bases between. The CDR3 region is CASRPSHRPGEGANYGYTF. The CDR3 DNA reads as TGTGCCAGCAGACCCTCACATCGGCCAGGGGAAGGAGCTAACTATGGCTACACCTTC.

The rearrangement links TRBV28 to TRBJ2-5; the match to TRBD1 covers 7 bases. J was trimmed by 4 bases and V by 7 bases; bases with no gene match: 9. This CDR3 has 14 amino acids. Germline V CDR1 and CDR2: MDHEN, SYDVKM. Here the CDR3 reads CASNLDRFGETQYF. In DNA form, the CDR3 reads TGTGCCAGCAACCTGGACAGGTTCGGAGAGACCCAGTACTTC.

This clone was detected only once. This rearrangement joins TRBV4-3 to TRBJ1-2; D uncertain. The CDR3 is made up of 16 amino acids. Deletions cut 3 bases from V and 2 bases from J, with 16 bases between. From germline, CDR1 is LGHNA and CDR2 YSLEER. CDR3 loop: CASSQFAGRTNYGYTF. DNA of the CDR3: TGCGCCAGCAGCCAGTTCGCGGGCAGAACAAACTATGGCTACACCTTC.

V is TRBV11-3 and J is TRBJ2-1; 8 bases agree with TRBD1. With 1 base clipped from V and 7 bases from J, the junction kept 3 bases outside the gene matches. The length of the CDR3 is 14 residues. Germline V CDR1 and CDR2: SGHNT, YENEEA. The CDR3, as DNA: TGTGCCAGCAGCTTAGTCGGACAGGGAAATGAGCAGTTCTTC. It translates to CASSLVGQGNEQFF. Full variable domain (outside the CDR3, taken from reference TRBV11-3 and TRBJ2-1): EAGVVQSPRYKIIEKKQPVAFWCNPISGHNTLYWYLQNLGQGPELLIRYENEEAVDDSQLPKDRFSAERLKGVDSTLKIQPAELGDSAVYLCASSLVGQGNEQFFGPGTRLTVL.

This chain uses TRBV14 with TRBJ2-3; 10 bases fit TRBD2. Germline lookup yields CDR1 SGHDN and CDR2 FVKESK. Trimming took 0 bases from V and 2 from J; bases not matched to a gene: 5. The CDR3 length is 17 residues. The CDR3: CASSQDWLAGDTDTQYF. CDR3 bases: TGTGCCAGCAGCCAAGATTGGCTAGCGGGGGACACAGATACGCAGTATTTT.

The sample holds a few counts of this clone. As DNA, the CDR3 is TGTGCCAGCAGTGTACCGGGACTAGCGGGGGCCTACGAGCAGTACGTC. This translates into CASSVPGLAGAYEQYV. The rearrangement uses TRBV21-1 and TRBJ2-7; the table gives TRBD2 as D, unverified against the DNA. TRBV21-1 is labeled a pseudogene. The CDR3 is 16 amino acids.

The V call is TRBV5-1, the J call TRBJ2-1; 7 positions match TRBD1. Trimming cost V 2 bases and J 1 base; bases outside gene matches: 12. CDR3 length equals 18 residues. The V gene's germline CDR1 is SGHRS and CDR2 YFSETQ. CDR3 sequence (DNA): TGCGCCAGCAGCTTCCCAACAGGGGTGGATAGATCCTACAATGAGCAGTTCTTC. Its translation: CASSFPTGVDRSYNEQFF. Variable domain in full (rest from reference TRBV5-1 and TRBJ2-1): KAGVTQTPRYLIKTRGQQVTLSCSPISGHRSVSWYQQTPGQGLQFLFEYFSETQRNKGNFPGRFSGRQFSNSRSEMNVSTLELGDSALYLCASSFPTGVDRSYNEQFFGPGTRLTVL.